The present TCR beta chain was sequenced within a study of human T cells and chemical hapten exposure (dated by TCRdb to about 2021). General notes on the study: For sensitization, 2% DPC in acetone was applied to a 2 cm by 2 cm area of upper inner arm skin. Libraries were combined into a pool for sequencing, and differences in TCR yield between samples came mainly from small differences in library volumes within the pool. Patch testing was performed on the upper back with Finn chambers containing 0.01% DPC, and the patch tests were scored after 6 days according to International Contact Dermatitis Research Group standards. Throughout the roughly 23-week study period, patients were also given weekly therapeutic DPC doses on the scalp. Blood samples were taken from patients before sensitization (week 0) and at 2, 6 and about 24 weeks after DPC sensitization. The study tracked peripheral blood TCR repertoire changes in vivo during primary and secondary sensitization to the hapten diphenylcyclopropenone (DPC) in alopecia patients. Most of the patients in the cohort were female, and the cohort covered alopecia areata with under or over 50% scalp involvement, alopecia totalis and alopecia universalis. Under 30 alopecia patients gave blood for TCR sequencing at one to four time points (pre-sensitization, 2, 6 and 24 weeks).

Interpreted using the paper, the time point label stands for: patch test 2, 6 weeks after DPC sensitization. The sample's treatment or condition, from its label and the paper: therapeutic diphenylcyclopropenone sensitization with weekly scalp DPC. At each patch-test visit, blood was drawn before the patch test was applied. Eligible patients were aged 18 to 70, diagnosed with alopecia, deemed suitable for DPC therapy, and excluded if pregnant. Unfractionated whole blood was collected in Tempus Blood RNA tubes, and total RNA was extracted from that blood. From a lookup of the germline V gene (reference sequence), CDR1 and CDR2 are SGHNT and YYREEE. The V and J ends are trimmed by 0 bases and 1 base, leaving 7 bases between them. Reading from cysteine to phenylalanine, the CDR3 counts 14 amino acids. Kept here is only the CDR3 DNA, which spans 42 bases and is read in frame from base 1. Paper-wide results and their limitations: DPC sensitization did not change the number of TCRs with a frequency above 1 in 1000, and there was no evidence of changes in global repertoire structure. After repeated subsampling, the strength of the expansion versus patch-test correlation and the threshold at which it became significant changed. Expanded TCRs formed significantly more large CDR3 similarity clusters than pre-sensitization or healthy control sets, consistent with antigen-driven responses. Because every patient had alopecia, a presumed autoimmune disease, the patients' immune response might differ from that of healthy individuals. The number of PT1 expanded TCRs positively correlated with patch test score, significant at thresholds 8, 16 and 32 but not 4.

Details on this clonotype: The antigen it binds to is not known. The input lacks base qualities; no much larger clone sits a single base away.

Library preparation used RACE. The sequencer was a NextSeq 500. During library preparation, unique molecular identifiers were attached to individual cDNA molecules so that TCRs could be counted in a quantitative, reproducible way. From each blood RNA sample, both TCR alpha and TCR beta chains were sequenced. In the original analysis: The median number of TCRs per sample was roughly 94,000, ranging from roughly 23,224 to 690,600. The Decombinator software suite was used to annotate the V, J and CDR3 of the TCR reads. For the PS versus PT1 abundance plots, all samples were subsampled to the same number of TCRs (28,000). TCRs were defined as expanded if absent before sensitization and observed at least eight times at the 2-week time point. TCRdb reprocessing: public reads trimmed at Q25 with fastp, clones called with MiXCR, in-frame beta chains kept. Rows with one shared CDR3 protein collapse into an entry with the most common genes and DNA. These V and J calls rely on TCRdb rather than the paper's analysis. Across this sample there are some 350,000 distinct CDR3 sequences, with about 6% seen only once. Less than 6.5% of the sample is held by the ten biggest clonotypes.

The origin of this receptor is a woman in her late teens or twenties with alopecia areata. Some clones in this sample may be carry-over from other donors' samples. Here the sequenced sample was whole blood, taken in connection with sensitization to the hapten diphenylcyclopropenone (DPC). This receptor chain uses TRBV5-4 and TRBJ1-1; the D gene is unclear. The nucleotides are TGTGCCAGCAGCTTGGGGACGAGGAACACTGAAGCTTTCTTT. Its amino acids are CASSLGTRNTEAFF.